This is a list of T cell receptor beta chains from one sample in a study of cytomegalovirus exposure and HLA in healthy donors. Clones were read by immunoSEQ multiplex PCR, and TCRdb kept only the in-frame ones, dropping some. The table has about 120,000 clones, roughly 63% seen once; the top ten hold about 1.6%. Sample: PBMCs. Every receptor here comes from a man younger than 40 in good health and CMV-seropositive. The CDR3 runs from the conserved cysteine through the conserved F or W. A D gene is named only where the DNA matches it firmly. Size values are once, few and many counts, or a class for expanded clones, and some rows have none.

clone size	V gene	J gene	D gene	CDR3 DNA	CDR3 protein
NA	TRBV18	TRBJ1-5	NA	TGTGCCAGCTCACAAGGCGGGGGTTCCAATCAGCCCCAGCATTTT	CASSQGGGSNQPQHF
NA	TRBV7-8	TRBJ2-1	NA	TGTGCCAGCAGCCGGGGGAGAGTGAGCTCCTACAATGAGCAGTTCTTC	CASSRGRVSSYNEQFF
NA	TRBV28	TRBJ1-4	NA	TGTGCCAGCAATCGACAGATCGCCGGTGAAAAACTGTTTTTT	CASNRQIAGEKLFF
few	TRBV15	TRBJ2-7	TRBD1	TGTGCCACCAGAAAGGACAGGAGCTCCTACGAGCAGTACTTC	CATRKDRSSYEQYF
NA	TRBV7-8	TRBJ1-6	NA	TGTGCCAGCAGCTTAGCGGAAGCGCGGAATTCACCCCTCCACTTT	CASSLAEARNSPLHF
few	TRBV9	TRBJ1-2	TRBD1	TGTGCCAGCAGCGTAGTTGACAGGGTAGTAGGGGGCTACACCTTC	CASSVVDRVVGGYTF
NA	TRBV7-2	TRBJ1-5	NA	TGTGCCAGCAGCTTAGCGGTGGTTAGAGTAGGCAATCAGCCCCAGCATTTT	CASSLAVVRVGNQPQHF
NA	TRBV7-3	TRBJ2-1	NA	TGTGCCAGCAGCCGGACAGCCAATGAGCAGTTCTTC	CASSRTANEQFF
NA	TRBV4-1	TRBJ2-3	TRBD2	TGCGCCAGCAGCCAAGGGACTAGCGGGAGGGCCGGGTCAGATACGCAGTATTTT	CASSQGTSGRAGSDTQYF
few	TRBV5-6	TRBJ1-4	NA	TGTGCCAGCAGCTTGTTCGCGAGAAAAAATGAAAAACTGTTTTTT	CASSLFARKNEKLFF
once	TRBV6-6	TRBJ1-1	TRBD1	TGTGCCAGCAGCTCCCAGGGGGCGCAGAACACTGAAGCTTTCTTT	CASSSQGAQNTEAFF
few	TRBV10-1	TRBJ2-1	NA	TGCGCCAGCAGTAGGTCTAGCGTCTGGTACAATGAGCAGTTCTTC	CASSRSSVWYNEQFF
NA	TRBV30	TRBJ2-2	NA	TGTGCCTTTACGGACAAGCGACCGAACACCGGGGAGCTGTTTTTT	CAFTDKRPNTGELFF
NA	TRBV19	TRBJ2-1	NA	TGTGCCAGTGGGGTAGGGGTTTACAATGAGCAGTTCTTC	CASGVGVYNEQFF
NA	TRBV7-3	TRBJ2-2	TRBD1	TGTGCCAGCAGCATGACAGGGCCCACCGGGGAGCTGTTTTTT	CASSMTGPTGELFF
NA	TRBV5-1	TRBJ1-2	NA	TGCGCCAGCCGGATGGCCACAGGGCCCACCAACTATGGCTACACCTTC	CASRMATGPTNYGYTF
NA	TRBV12-5	TRBJ2-3	TRBD2	TGTGCTAGTGGGACCCGAGCGGGAGGAACAGATACGCAGTATTTT	CASGTRAGGTDTQYF
NA	TRBV5-4	TRBJ1-6	TRBD1	TGTGCCAGCAGCTTGTTTGGGACAGGGGTTAATGATGAAAATTCACCCCTCCACTTT	CASSLFGTGVNDENSPLHF
NA	TRBV18	TRBJ2-1	TRBD1	TGTGCCAGCTCACCCAACAGGGGCGCCACCTACAATGAGCAGTTCTTC	CASSPNRGATYNEQFF
NA	TRBV4-2	TRBJ2-7	TRBD2	TGTGCCAGCAGCCCAGAACTGACTAGCGACTACGAGCAGTACTTC	CASSPELTSDYEQYF
NA	TRBV6-4	TRBJ2-1	TRBD2	TGTGCCAGCAGTGACGCGGAGCGGGGTGAGCAGTTCTTC	CASSDAERGEQFF
few	TRBV5-1	TRBJ2-1	TRBD2	TGCGCCAGCACCTTTGCGGGAGGAATATCCTACAATGAGCAGTTCTTC	CASTFAGGISYNEQFF
NA	TRBV29-1	TRBJ2-1	TRBD2	TGCAGCGAGAAGACTAGCGGGAGAAATGAGCAGTTCTTC	CSEKTSGRNEQFF
NA	TRBV15	TRBJ2-2	NA	TGTGCCACCTCGGACTTCGGGCTATACGGCGGGGAGCTGTTTTTT	CATSDFGLYGGELFF
NA	TRBV5-5	TRBJ1-5	NA	TGTGCCAGCAGCTTGGCCGTGGGCGATCAGCCCCAGCATTTT	CASSLAVGDQPQHF
NA	TRBV27	TRBJ2-1	NA	TGTGCCAGCAGTTTATCGAAACATAATGAGCAGTTCTTC	CASSLSKHNEQFF
NA	TRBV2	TRBJ2-1	TRBD1	TGTGCCAGCATCTTGGACAGGACCTCTACAATGAGAGATTTCTTC	CASILDRTSTMRDFF
NA	TRBV4-1	TRBJ2-2	TRBD2	TGCGCCAGCAGAGGGCGGGAGGGGAACACCGGGGAGCTGTTTTTT	CASRGREGNTGELFF
few	TRBV7-6	TRBJ1-1	NA	TGTGCCAGCAGCTTAACCCAGGGTGACACTGAAGCTTTCTTT	CASSLTQGDTEAFF
NA	TRBV2	TRBJ2-4	NA	TGTGCCAGCAGTGACTCGAGCCCGGACATTCAGTACTTC	CASSDSSPDIQYF
NA	TRBV18	TRBJ2-6	TRBD1	TGTGCCAGCTCACCACGCCGGACAGGGGACTCTGGGGCCAACGTCCTGACTTTC	CASSPRRTGDSGANVLTF
few	TRBV5-1	TRBJ1-3	NA	TGCGCCAGCAGCATACAGGGCACTGGAAACACCATATATTTT	CASSIQGTGNTIYF
NA	TRBV18	TRBJ2-3	TRBD2	TGTGCCAGCTCACCCGGCTCTAGCGGGAGGGCCGCGGATACGCAGTATTTT	CASSPGSSGRAADTQYF
NA	TRBV5-1	TRBJ2-1	TRBD1	TGCGCCAGCAGCCATGGGACAGGCTCCTACAATGAGCAGTTCTTC	CASSHGTGSYNEQFF
NA	TRBV5-1	TRBJ1-2	TRBD1	TGCGCCAGCAGCGCGCGACAGGGGGTTATTCGCTACACCTTC	CASSARQGVIRYTF
NA	TRBV7-6	TRBJ2-7	TRBD2	TGTGCCAGCAGCTTAGCGCTTAGCGGGAGGACCTTCAGCTCCTACGAGCAGTACTTC	CASSLALSGRTFSSYEQYF
NA	TRBV7-2	TRBJ2-7	NA	TGTGCCAGCAGCTTAGCGAGAGGAAAGGGAGAAGCCGAGCAGTACTTC	CASSLARGKGEAEQYF
few	TRBV5-5	TRBJ2-3	TRBD1	TGTGCCAGCAGCTTGGCCGGGACAGGGGGGGGTACGCAGTATTTT	CASSLAGTGGGTQYF
NA	TRBV28	TRBJ2-7	TRBD1	TGTGCCAGCATTCCGGGACAGGGACATTACGAGCAGTACTTC	CASIPGQGHYEQYF
NA	TRBV4-1	TRBJ2-5	NA	TGCGCCAGCAGCCCGAACATGATCCTAGTGGGAGAGACCCAGTACTTC	CASSPNMILVGETQYF
once	TRBV25-1	TRBJ2-2	TRBD1	TGTGCCAGCAGTGAATCTCGGACAGGGGGGTTCAGCGGGGAGCTGTTTTTT	CASSESRTGGFSGELFF
once	TRBV27	TRBJ2-1	TRBD2	TGTGCCAGCCGGAAGCGGGAGGGCAGGAATGAGCAGTTCTTC	CASRKREGRNEQFF
NA	TRBV6-1	TRBJ1-3	NA	TGTGCCAGCAGTGAACAAGACAGTTCCTCTGGAAACACCATATATTTT	CASSEQDSSSGNTIYF
NA	TRBV2	TRBJ1-5	NA	TGTGCCAGCAGTGAAGCGAGGCGGGATCAGCCCCAGCATTTT	CASSEARRDQPQHF
NA	TRBV5-6	TRBJ2-5	TRBD1	TGTGCCAGCAGCACGGACAGGGGCACGTGGAGGACCCAGTACTTC	CASSTDRGTWRTQYF
NA	TRBV5-1	TRBJ2-3	TRBD2	TGCGCCAGCAGCTTACGGACTAGCGGGAGGACCCGCACAGATACGCAGTATTTT	CASSLRTSGRTRTDTQYF
NA	TRBV4-3	TRBJ2-1	NA	TGCGCCAGCAGCCACCGGCGGGGTGAGCAGTTCTTC	CASSHRRGEQFF
few	TRBV23-1	TRBJ1-1	NA	TGCGCCAGCAGTCAATATTGGGGAGTCACTGAAGCTTTCTTT	CASSQYWGVTEAFF
few	TRBV4-3	TRBJ1-4	NA	TGCGCCAGCAGCCCGGGAGGACCTGCAACTAATGAAAAACTGTTTTTT	CASSPGGPATNEKLFF
NA	TRBV23-1	TRBJ2-7	NA	TGCGCCAGCAGTCACCTTTCCGGGACAAGCTACGAGCAGTACTTC	CASSHLSGTSYEQYF
NA	TRBV6-1	TRBJ1-4	NA	TGTGCCAGCAGTGAACAGGGTAATGGGGAAAAACTGTTTTTT	CASSEQGNGEKLFF
NA	TRBV5-1	TRBJ2-1	NA	TGCGCCAGCAGCTTTCAGGGTTCCTACAATGAGCAGTTCTTC	CASSFQGSYNEQFF
NA	TRBV30	TRBJ2-2	TRBD2	TGTGCCGGAATGAGGGGAGGGACCGGGGAGCTGTTTTTT	CAGMRGGTGELFF
once	TRBV15	TRBJ1-5	TRBD1	TGTGCCACCAGCAGAGATCCGATGACAGGGGAATATGGCAATCAGCCCCAGCATTTT	CATSRDPMTGEYGNQPQHF
NA	TRBV10-3	TRBJ1-1	TRBD1	TGTGCCATCAGTGACCACGGGACAGCTCCTGAAGCTTTCTTT	CAISDHGTAPEAFF
NA	TRBV29-1	TRBJ2-7	TRBD1	TGCAGCGCTGCCGGGACAGGGGACTCCTACGAGCAGTACTTC	CSAAGTGDSYEQYF
NA	TRBV7-7	TRBJ2-7	TRBD2	TGTGCTAGCAGTCCTAGCGGGAGTACCTACGAGCAGTACTTC	CASSPSGSTYEQYF
few	TRBV2	TRBJ1-1	TRBD1	TGTGCCAGCAGTGAGGGACAGGCCTACACTGAAGCTTTCTTT	CASSEGQAYTEAFF
NA	TRBV6-1	TRBJ1-1	NA	TGTGCCAGCAGTAGACAGTTTAGGACTTTCTTT	CASSRQFRTFF